This TCR beta chain was captured by sequencing in a study of OX40 agonist ivuxolimab in advanced cancers. The V end lost 4 bases, the J end lost 8 bases, and 14 bases lay between the germline ends. The CDR3 covers 14 residues. The germline gives CDR1 SGHTA, CDR2 FQGNSA. A single count supports this clone. TCRdb's copy holds only in-frame clones and misses some; the assay was immunoSEQ multiplex PCR. Of 55,000 to 70,000 clones listed, 80% to 90% are singletons. The source material was CD4+ or CD8+ T cells sorted from blood, sampled in a trial of the OX40 agonist ivuxolimab. This receptor was identified in an adult with an advanced solid tumor such as melanoma, head and neck, liver or kidney cancer. This chain joins TRBV7-2 and TRBJ1-4; D is perhaps TRBD1 (5 bases). CDR3 DNA sequence: TGTGCCAGCAGCTCACCCAGGGTGGGGGAAAAACTGTTTTTT. Its translation is CASSSPRVGEKLFF. The variable domain in full, with the rest retrieved from reference TRBV7-2 and TRBJ1-4, is GAGVSQSPSNKVTEKGKDVELRCDPISGHTALYWYRQSLGQGLEFLIYFQGNSAPDKSGLPSDRFSAERTGGSVSTLTIQRTQQEDSAVYLCASSSPRVGEKLFFGSGTQLSVL.